Here is one T cell receptor (beta chain) with its context. As processed by the authors: Reference gene primer amplification in the assay estimated nucleated cell counts. Sequencing was performed with immunoSEQ multiplex PCR; in TCRdb, only in-frame clones are kept and a portion is missing. Clone size and V and J calls were adopted from that table, with D and trimming inferred from the DNA. The table shows tens of thousands of clones, with approximately 80% occurring only once. The V gene end was trimmed by 4 bases and the J gene end by 9 bases; junction bases not matched to a gene: 6. CDR1 is SGHRS, CDR2 YFSETQ, per germline. The CDR3 covers 12 residues. This sample was included in a study of blood T cell repertoires in COVID-19. Study context: From the United States, Italy and Spain came samples of acute and convalescent COVID-19. PBMCs, B-cell-depleted T cells, or T cells provided the cDNA or gDNA that made up the material.

The J gene is TRBJ2-5, the V gene TRBV5-1; TRBD1 aligns across 7 bases. The source of this sequence is a woman aged 80 or over with acute or convalescent COVID-19. Sequenced sample: peripheral blood. CDR3 residues: CASSTRTGAQYF. Here the CDR3 DNA reads TGCGCCAGCAGCACCCGCACAGGGGCCCAGTACTTC. The full variable domain, in which reference TRBV5-1 and TRBJ2-5 provide the parts outside the CDR3, is KAGVTQTPRYLIKTRGQQVTLSCSPISGHRSVSWYQQTPGQGLQFLFEYFSETQRNKGNFPGRFSGRQFSNSRSEMNVSTLELGDSALYLCASSTRTGAQYFGPGTRLLVL.